This T cell receptor (beta chain) was captured in a study of cytomegalovirus exposure and HLA in healthy donors (dated by TCRdb to about 2017). At the level of the whole study: An earlier analysis of some 600 of the donors reported roughly 300 Gb of sequence data and about 120 million unique TCR beta sequences obtained from 150 million to 200 million T cells. Roughly 310 gigabases of sequencing data and 80 million or so unique TCR sequences were included in an early release covering 550 to 650 HLA-typed donors. The genetic ancestry cluster associated with self-reported Caucasian donors included 81% of the roughly 360 genotyped donors. The aim of the study was to test whether cataloging public T cell receptors could identify signatures of past pathogen exposure. The T cell repertoires of 550 to 850 subjects were profiled by immunosequencing and related to cytomegalovirus serostatus. Along with the approximately 600-subject first cohort, a separate validation cohort of about 110 different subjects was used. To predict cytomegalovirus infection status, the study combined high-throughput TCR immunosequencing, statistical association of individual TCRs with disease status, and machine learning. A later analysis re-examined previously published TCR beta repertoires from roughly 720 donors and added high-resolution HLA genotyping to investigate patterns of TCR occurrence. The later analysis used no new phenotypic data to find candidate immune exposures, relying instead on TCR beta sequences and their occurrence across donors. An earlier analysis of about 600 of the donors used high-throughput TCR beta sequencing to judge whether each TCR beta V gene segment behaved as functional or pseudogenic. Donor age, sex, ethnicity and CMV serostatus were collected together with the repertoire data. Genome-wide SNP genotypes for about 65% of the 666 donors were used in a later genetic analysis, which treated that subset as a discovery cohort. Every repertoire in the discovery cohort had been generated on one and the same sequencing platform. HLA typing covered class I and class II loci at four-digit resolution. The number of donors typed differed by locus, with roughly 629-640 for A, B, C, DRB1 and DQB1, more than 500 for DQA1, nearly 610 for DPA1, and some 440 for DPB1. About five DR-DQ haplotypes were treated as single units for association and clustering because of strong linkage in the cohort. On average, around 240,000 unique TCR beta nucleotide sequences were sequenced per donor among 300 to 500 genotyped donors of the cohort, with about 17% of those sequences being non-productive. Results the study describes overall, beyond this receptor: Cytomegalovirus status was reported to be diagnosed by the classifier with high specificity and sensitivity in both the original and validation cohorts. Broadly in line with IMGT annotations, most TCR beta V segments showed up in productive rearrangements about 90% or about 30% of the time in an earlier analysis of around 550 of the donors. Most TCR sequences were seen in very few donors, while some public TCRs were found in many individuals. Compared with the roughly 720-donor mean, donors in an Asian-associated ancestry cluster had fewer N-insertions in productive TCRs, according to a later genetic analysis. In a later analysis, HLA-associated TCR beta chains were found to be more clonally expanded and to have lower generation probabilities than equally common non-associated chains. Because some donors lacked HLA typing at each locus, the association tests relied only on the typed subset. In a later analysis, several top co-occurrence clusters were reported to appear linked to parvovirus B19, influenza, CMV and Epstein-Barr virus. Immune exposure information for the cohort was limited to CMV serostatus. In a later analysis, most CMV-associated TCR beta chains were found to appear HLA-restricted, with HLA associations seemingly driven largely by CMV exposure. In a later analysis, 16,951 TCR beta sequences were associated with specific HLA alleles at a false discovery rate of 0.05. The authors suggested that the approach could potentially be generalized to other disease states and immunological phenotypes. Presence/absence analyses assumed roughly uniform sequencing depth across donors, an assumption that may not hold. Some IMGT-functional V segments, including TRBV6-2 and TRBV6-3, could not be told apart with the 87-base-pair reads, so those segments were excluded. The study gave a list of around 170 TCR beta chains associated with cytomegalovirus. A group of highly shared sequence variants was considered likely to be a technical artifact of the sequencing pipeline. A further reported finding was that TCR beta sequences accurately predicted the HLA-A and HLA-B alleles for most subjects in the first cohort. When HLA alleles, especially DR and DQ, strongly co-occurred, TCR associations were difficult to assign to individual alleles. Because counts were too low, seventeen rarely observed V segments, including chromosome 9 orphons, were excluded from the earlier analysis of around 640 of the donors. Correlated functional status among segregating V segments might be attributable to linkage disequilibrium, but an unknown experimental factor could not be ruled out. An association between a missense DCLRE1C variant and V-gene and J-gene trimming of TCR beta chains was found in a later genetic analysis and replicated in an independent cohort. Three of the identified cytomegalovirus-associated TCR beta chains were confirmed in vitro to be specific for cytomegalovirus antigens. A later analysis found that TCR association rates varied across HLA loci, with DRB1 alleles showing the most associated TCRs and HLA-C alleles the fewest. In this cohort, only TCR beta chains were sequenced, and detectable features were limited by the absence of alpha or paired-chain data.

In total, roughly 710 healthy bone marrow donors made up the cohort. At the time of sampling, all cohort members were nominally healthy, though unrecorded immune exposures were likely present. The donor tested CMV seropositive and was one of the 289 seropositive cohort members. A peripheral blood sample was provided by each donor, and peripheral blood mononuclear cells were used for TCR beta sequencing. The Qiagen DNeasy Blood Extraction Kit was used to extract genomic DNA from the blood cell samples. Library creation used the immunoSEQ multiplex PCR assay. A mixture of 60 forward primers for TCR Vbeta segments and 13 reverse primers for TCR Jbeta segments was used in the multiplex PCR. The CDR3 region of rearranged TCR beta genes was amplified from genomic DNA by a multiplex PCR assay. The amplified TCR beta libraries were sequenced on the Illumina HiSeq System as 87-base-pair reads. The source study handled its data this way. In a later analysis, some 80 million unique TCR beta chains were counted across the approximately 620 repertoires, and around 10 million of these chains were shared by at least two donors. Raw reads were error-corrected and collapsed into unique sequences by a nearest-neighbor algorithm in which closely related sequences were merged to remove PCR and sequencing errors. V, D and J gene segments were assigned by aligning CDR3 sequences to IMGT reference sequences. For a sequence to be retained, a match of at least six nucleotides was required to both a V gene segment and a J gene segment. A rearrangement was called productive if the CDR3 had no stop codons and remained in frame with V and J, and every other rearrangement was called non-productive. Following IMGT convention, CDR3 was defined as the stretch from the second conserved V-encoded cysteine up to the conserved J-encoded phenylalanine. In an earlier analysis of around 570 of the donors, sequences lacking an unambiguous match to a single V gene segment were excluded. In an earlier analysis of approximately 590 of the donors, V segments were called functional above 56.7% productive rearrangements and were called segregating when the between-donor standard deviation exceeded 5%. To diagnose cytomegalovirus status from the catalog of TCR beta chain sequences, a statistical classification framework was built. A later analysis assigned V and J genes by comparing TCR nucleotide sequences with IMGT/GENE-DB human TR gene sequences. A later analysis assigned CDR3 sequences and most-parsimonious VDJ recombination scenarios with the TCRdist pipeline. A later analysis defined each TCR beta chain by its CDR3 amino acid sequence plus V-gene family, and excluded reads lacking a unique V-gene family. In a later analysis, around 650 highly shared, low-generation-probability nucleotide sequences were removed to address suspected cross-contamination and a sequencing artifact. In a later analysis, a clonal expansion index was calculated for each public chain from normalized within-repertoire ranks of inferred template counts. In a later analysis, generation probabilities were computed using a VDJ recombination model fitted to out-of-frame rearrangements, and the results were checked against IGoR. Hypergeometric tests were used in a later analysis to score TCR-TCR, TCR-HLA and TCR-CMV co-occurrence, with a repertoire-size bias correction applied to the TCR pairs. False discovery rates were estimated in a later analysis by permuting HLA or CMV assignments 20 times. A later analysis grouped co-occurring TCRs with DBSCAN, adding TCRdist sequence similarity when clustering within HLA-allele-positive subsets. Repertoires with fewer than 30,000 or more than 120,000 public chains, plus five repertoires with anomalous nucleotide sharing, were excluded from co-occurrence clustering. The immuneACCESS repertoire file appears here via TCRdb, limited to in-frame rearrangements. These files lack a portion of the clones; in checked studies, under half of the deficit traces to unresolved V genes, and the cause of the others is not known. Clone size and the V and J calls come from that table; the DNA yielded D and trimming. This sample gives approximately 140,000 clones in total; more than 65% of them show up just once. The top ten clonotypes cover roughly 6.7% of the sample.

CDR1 and CDR2 (MDHEN, SYDVKM) derive from the germline V gene. The V end gives up 4 bases and the J end 3 bases, leaving 7 bases in the junction not matched to a gene. Taken from cysteine to phenylalanine, the CDR3 has 17 residues. The sequence is cut down to CDR3 DNA, 51 bases in frame from base 1. Worth noting for this clone: Its antigen target is currently unknown. No quality values exist for individual bases; no much larger clone is one base distant.

The sequence is built from TRBV28 and TRBJ2-2, with 11 bases matching TRBD2. Sequences were obtained from PBMCs. The TCR comes from a man aged 45-65 years in good health and CMV-seropositive. Here the CDR3 is given as CASSWGLAAGDTGELFF. The nucleotide sequence is TGTGCCAGCAGTTGGGGACTAGCGGCAGGGGACACCGGGGAGCTGTTTTTT.